Reported below is one TCR beta chain. Its antigen is as yet unknown. The data are from a study of shared clonotypes between healthy human individuals. Study findings and constraints: A handful of donors had around 5% of their naive CD4 clonotypes in common. Rarefaction gave evidence that sorted-subset sequencing remained incomplete despite large depth. The expectation was that sequencing depth would affect clonotype sharing among donors.

Splitting of each subset's genomic DNA was done evenly across several immunoSEQ plates. Assay used: immunoSEQ multiplex PCR; TCRdb lists only in-frame clones, some missing. The sample contains fewer than 1.8 million clones, roughly 98.5% of which appear only once. Germline assignment: CDR1 LNHDA and CDR2 SQIVND (reference sequence). V lost 3 bases, J lost 6 bases, and 18 bases lay in between. The CDR3 covers 15 residues. The specimen sequenced was naive CD4+ T cells sorted from blood. As for subset: CD45RA+ positively selected. The TCR was taken from a young man in good health. The J gene is TRBJ2-7, the V gene TRBV19, with D tentatively TRBD2 (6 bases). The DNA of the CDR3 is TGTGCCAGTAGTATTTTTAGCGGACCGGCGGGCGAGCAGTACTTC. It yields the protein CASSIFSGPAGEQYF.